The present T cell receptor beta chain was sequenced within a study of siplizumab effects on memory and regulatory T cells. General study points: Versus approximately 27% in controls, the mappable alloreactive CD4+ clones averaged 68.8% Treg-derived with siplizumab. Memory cells seemed less diverse than naive T cells, which also seemed major contributors to the alloresponse.

After removal of 5 bases from V and 9 bases from J, the junction contained 10 bases not matched to a gene. The germline CDR1 and CDR2 sequences are MNHNS and SASEGT. The CDR3 contains 15 residues. Libraries were prepared by immunoSEQ multiplex PCR; TCRdb keeps only in-frame clonotypes and omits some of them. Of 85,000 to 130,000 clones listed, about 92% are singletons. Concerning this clone itself: No antigen is known for it.

The chain carries TRBV6-1 and TRBJ2-1; 10 positions agree with TRBD1. The receptor's source is a human donor in good health. Source material: Tregs sorted from blood. The CDR3 loop is CASSPPRTGGGEQFF. CDR3 DNA: TGTGCCAGCAGTCCTCCTCGGACAGGGGGGGGTGAGCAGTTCTTC.